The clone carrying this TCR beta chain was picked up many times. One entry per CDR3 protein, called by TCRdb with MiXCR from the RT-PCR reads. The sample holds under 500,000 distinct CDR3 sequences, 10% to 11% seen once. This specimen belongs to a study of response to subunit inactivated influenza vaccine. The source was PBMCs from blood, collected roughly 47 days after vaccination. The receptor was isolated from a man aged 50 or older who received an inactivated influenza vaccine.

CDR3: CASSLAGPTDNEQFF. The DNA for the CDR3 is TGCGCCAGCAGCTTGGCCGGGCCCACCGACAATGAGCAGTTCTTC. The V gene is TRBV5-1, the J gene TRBJ2-1; D is ambiguous. CDR3 size: 15 residues. Germline V gives CDR1 SGHRS, CDR2 YFSETQ. With 0 bases removed from V and 5 bases from J, the gap between germline ends came to 12 bases. Supplemented by reference TRBV5-1 and TRBJ2-1, the full variable domain reads KAGVTQTPRYLIKTRGQQVTLSCSPISGHRSVSWYQQTPGQGLQFLFEYFSETQRNKGNFPGRFSGRQFSNSRSEMNVSTLELGDSALYLCASSLAGPTDNEQFFGPGTRLTVL.